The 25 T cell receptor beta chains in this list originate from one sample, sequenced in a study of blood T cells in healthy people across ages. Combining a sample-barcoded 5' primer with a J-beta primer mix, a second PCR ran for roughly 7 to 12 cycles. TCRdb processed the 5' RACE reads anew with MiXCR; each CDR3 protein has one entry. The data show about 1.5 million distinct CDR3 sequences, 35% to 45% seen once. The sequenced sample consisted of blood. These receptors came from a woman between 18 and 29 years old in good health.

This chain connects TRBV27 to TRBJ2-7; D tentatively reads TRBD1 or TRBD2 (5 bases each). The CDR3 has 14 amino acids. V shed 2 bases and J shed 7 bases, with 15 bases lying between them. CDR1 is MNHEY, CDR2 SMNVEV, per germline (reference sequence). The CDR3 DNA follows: TGTGCCAGCAGTTTAGATCCCGCAGGGAGAGAGCAGTACTTC. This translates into CASSLDPAGREQYF.

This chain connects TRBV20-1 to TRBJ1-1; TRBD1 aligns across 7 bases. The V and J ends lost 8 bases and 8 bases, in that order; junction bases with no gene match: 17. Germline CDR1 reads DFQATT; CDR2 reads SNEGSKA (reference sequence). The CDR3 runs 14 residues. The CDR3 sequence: CSHTGAGVRREAFF. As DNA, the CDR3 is TGCAGTCACACAGGGGCAGGGGTTCGTAGGGAAGCTTTCTTT.

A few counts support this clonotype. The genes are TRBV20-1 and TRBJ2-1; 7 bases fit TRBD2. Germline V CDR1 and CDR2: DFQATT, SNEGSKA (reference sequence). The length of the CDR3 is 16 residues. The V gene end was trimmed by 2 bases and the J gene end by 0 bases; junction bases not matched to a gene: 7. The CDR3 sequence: CSARSPAGPSYNEQFF. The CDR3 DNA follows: TGCAGTGCTAGAAGCCCAGCGGGGCCCTCCTACAATGAGCAGTTCTTC.

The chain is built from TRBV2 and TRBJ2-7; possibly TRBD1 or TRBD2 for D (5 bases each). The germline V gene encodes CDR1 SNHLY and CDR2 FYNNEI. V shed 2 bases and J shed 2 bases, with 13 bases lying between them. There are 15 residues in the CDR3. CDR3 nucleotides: TGTGCCAGCAGTGAATCCCGACCGGGGCCCTACGAGCAGTACTTC. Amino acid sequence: CASSESRPGPYEQYF.

Here the CDR3 DNA reads TGTGCCAGCAGCGTAGATCCGGGAGGAGCGGATACGCAGTATTTT. Residues: CASSVDPGGADTQYF. The chain uses TRBV9 and TRBJ2-3; 7 positions match TRBD2. V was clipped by 0 bases and J by 6 bases; unmatched bases: 7. This CDR3 is 15 amino acids long. The germline V gene has CDR1 SGDLS and CDR2 YYNGEE.

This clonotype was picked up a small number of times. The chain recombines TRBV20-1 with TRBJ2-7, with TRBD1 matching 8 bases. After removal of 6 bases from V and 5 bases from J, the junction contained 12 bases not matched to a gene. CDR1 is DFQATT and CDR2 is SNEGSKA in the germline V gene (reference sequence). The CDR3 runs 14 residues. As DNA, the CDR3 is TGCAGTGCGGTCCTAAGACAGGGGTTCGACGAGCAGTACTTC. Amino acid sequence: CSAVLRQGFDEQYF.

CDR3 protein: CSGTGMSSYEQYF. CDR3 in DNA: TGCAGCGGGACAGGTATGAGCTCCTACGAGCAGTACTTC. This chain connects TRBV29-1 to TRBJ2-7; 7 nucleotides match TRBD1. Per germline, CDR1 SQVTM and CDR2 ANQGSEA. Trimming cost V 7 bases and J 0 bases; bases outside gene matches: 6. The CDR3 consists of 13 residues.

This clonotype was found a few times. The DNA for the CDR3 is TGTGCCAGCAGCTGGACCATCACAGATACGCAGTATTTT. It encodes CASSWTITDTQYF. This rearrangement joins TRBV7-2 to TRBJ2-3; no clear D. In germline, CDR1 is SGHTA, CDR2 FQGNSA. This CDR3 contains 13 residues. Trimming took off 4 bases at V and 2 bases at J, with 7 bases between the two ends. Supplemented by reference TRBV7-2 and TRBJ2-3, the full variable domain reads GAGVSQSPSNKVTEKGKDVELRCDPISGHTALYWYRQSLGQGLEFLIYFQGNSAPDKSGLPSDRFSAERTGGSVSTLTIQRTQQEDSAVYLCASSWTITDTQYFGPGTRLTVL.

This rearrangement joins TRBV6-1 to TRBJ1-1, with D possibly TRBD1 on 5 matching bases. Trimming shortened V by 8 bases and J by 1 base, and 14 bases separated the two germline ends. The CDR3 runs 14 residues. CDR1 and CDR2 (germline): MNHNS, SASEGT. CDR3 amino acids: CASGPGLSNTEAFF. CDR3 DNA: TGTGCCAGCGGACCGGGACTGTCGAACACTGAAGCTTTCTTT.

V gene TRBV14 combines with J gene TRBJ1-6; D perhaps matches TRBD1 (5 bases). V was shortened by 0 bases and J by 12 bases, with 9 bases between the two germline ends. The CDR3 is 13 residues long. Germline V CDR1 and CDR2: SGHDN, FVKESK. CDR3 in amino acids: CASSQDRDLPLHF. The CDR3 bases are TGTGCCAGCAGCCAAGATCGGGACCTACCCCTCCACTTT.

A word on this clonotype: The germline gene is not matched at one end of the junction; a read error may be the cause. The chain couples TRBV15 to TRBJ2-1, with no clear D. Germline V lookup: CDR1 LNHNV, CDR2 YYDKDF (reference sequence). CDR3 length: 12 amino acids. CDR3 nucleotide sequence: TGTACCACCAGCAGAGGAGACTTGGAGCAGTTCTTC. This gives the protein CTTSRGDLEQFF.

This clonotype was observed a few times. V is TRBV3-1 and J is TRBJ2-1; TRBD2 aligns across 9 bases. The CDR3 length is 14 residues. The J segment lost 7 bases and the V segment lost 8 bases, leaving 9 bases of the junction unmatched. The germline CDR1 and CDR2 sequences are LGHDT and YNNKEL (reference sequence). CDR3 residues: CASELAGGGNEQFF. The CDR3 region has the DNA TGTGCCAGCGAACTGGCGGGAGGGGGTAATGAGCAGTTCTTC.

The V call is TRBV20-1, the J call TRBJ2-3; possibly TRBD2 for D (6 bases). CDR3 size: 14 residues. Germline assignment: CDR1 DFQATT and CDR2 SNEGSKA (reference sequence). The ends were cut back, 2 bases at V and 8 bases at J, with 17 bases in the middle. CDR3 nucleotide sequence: TGCAGTGCTAGACCTACTGGGACTCCGCCTACGCAGTATTTT. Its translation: CSARPTGTPPTQYF.

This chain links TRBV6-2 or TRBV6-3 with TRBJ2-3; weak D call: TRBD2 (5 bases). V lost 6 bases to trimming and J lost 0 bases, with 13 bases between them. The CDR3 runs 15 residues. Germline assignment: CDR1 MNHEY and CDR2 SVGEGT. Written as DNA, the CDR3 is TGTGCCAGCAGAGAGGACTTCCCTAGCACAGATACGCAGTATTTT. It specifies CASREDFPSTDTQYF.

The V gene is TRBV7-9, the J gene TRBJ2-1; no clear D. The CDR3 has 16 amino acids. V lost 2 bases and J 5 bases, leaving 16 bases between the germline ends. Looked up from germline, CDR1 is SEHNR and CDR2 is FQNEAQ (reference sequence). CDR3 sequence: CASSLFPNPVNNEQFF. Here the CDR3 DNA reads TGTGCCAGCAGCTTATTCCCTAACCCAGTCAACAATGAGCAGTTCTTC.

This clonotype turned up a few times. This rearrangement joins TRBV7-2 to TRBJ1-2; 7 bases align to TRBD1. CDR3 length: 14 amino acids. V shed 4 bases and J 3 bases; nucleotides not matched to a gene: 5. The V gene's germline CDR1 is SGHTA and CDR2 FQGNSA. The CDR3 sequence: CASSSTGSHYGYTF. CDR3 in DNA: TGTGCCAGCAGCTCGACAGGGAGCCACTATGGCTACACCTTC. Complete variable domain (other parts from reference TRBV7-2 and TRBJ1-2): GAGVSQSPSNKVTEKGKDVELRCDPISGHTALYWYRQSLGQGLEFLIYFQGNSAPDKSGLPSDRFSAERTGGSVSTLTIQRTQQEDSAVYLCASSSTGSHYGYTFGSGTRLTVV.

In DNA form, the CDR3 reads TGTGCCATCAGTGAGTCGCCCTACAATGAGCAGTTCTTC. It specifies CAISESPYNEQFF. The chain couples TRBV10-3 to TRBJ2-1, with D hard to call. Germline loops: CDR1 ENHRY, CDR2 SYGVKD. The V gene lost 0 bases and the J gene lost 2 bases, with 2 bases spanning the gap. CDR3 length equals 13 residues.

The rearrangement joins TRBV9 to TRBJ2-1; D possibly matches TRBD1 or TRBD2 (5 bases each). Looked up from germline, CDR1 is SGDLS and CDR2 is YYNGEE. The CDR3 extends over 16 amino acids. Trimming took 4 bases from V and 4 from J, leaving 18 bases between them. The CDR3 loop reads CASSPPSGRGYNEQFF. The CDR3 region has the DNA TGTGCCAGCAGCCCTCCGTCGGGGCGCGGGTACAATGAGCAGTTCTTC. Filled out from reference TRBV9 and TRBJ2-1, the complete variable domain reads DSGVTQTPKHLITATGQRVTLRCSPRSGDLSVYWYQQSLDQGLQFLIQYYNGEERAKGNILERFSAQQFPDLHSELNLSSLELGDSALYFCASSPPSGRGYNEQFFGPGTRLTVL.

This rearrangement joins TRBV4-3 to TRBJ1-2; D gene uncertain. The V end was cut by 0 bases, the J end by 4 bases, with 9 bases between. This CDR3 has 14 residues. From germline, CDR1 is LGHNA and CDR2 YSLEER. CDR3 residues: CASSQDLKVYGYTF. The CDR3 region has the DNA TGCGCCAGCAGCCAAGATTTGAAGGTCTATGGCTACACCTTC.

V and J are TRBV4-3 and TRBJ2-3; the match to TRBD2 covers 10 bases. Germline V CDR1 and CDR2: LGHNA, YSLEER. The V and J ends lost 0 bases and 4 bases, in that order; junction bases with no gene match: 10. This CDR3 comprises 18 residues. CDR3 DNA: TGCGCCAGCAGCCAAGATCGAGGTAGCGGGGGGAACCCAGATACGCAGTATTTT. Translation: CASSQDRGSGGNPDTQYF.

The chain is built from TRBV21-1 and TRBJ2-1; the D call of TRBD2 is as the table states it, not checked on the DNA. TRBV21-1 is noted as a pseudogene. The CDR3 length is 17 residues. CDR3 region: CASNKKPRGGIFNEQFF. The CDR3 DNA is TGTGCCAGCAACAAAAAACCGCGGGGGGGGATTTTCAATGAGCAGTTCTTC.

The CDR3 reads CASSQGQSISYEQYF. CDR3 nucleotides: TGCGCCAGCAGCCAAGGACAGAGCATCTCCTACGAGCAGTACTTC. This chain uses TRBV4-1 with TRBJ2-7, with a weak D call TRBD1 (5 bases). Trimming cost V 1 base and J 0 bases, with 10 bases left between them. CDR1 MGHRA and CDR2 YSYEKL come from the germline V gene. The length of the CDR3 is 15 residues.

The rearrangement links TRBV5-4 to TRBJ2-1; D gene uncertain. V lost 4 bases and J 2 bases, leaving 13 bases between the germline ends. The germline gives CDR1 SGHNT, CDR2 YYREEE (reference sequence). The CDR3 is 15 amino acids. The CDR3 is CASSPQSEPYNEQFF. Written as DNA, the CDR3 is TGTGCCAGCAGCCCACAGTCTGAGCCCTACAATGAGCAGTTCTTC.

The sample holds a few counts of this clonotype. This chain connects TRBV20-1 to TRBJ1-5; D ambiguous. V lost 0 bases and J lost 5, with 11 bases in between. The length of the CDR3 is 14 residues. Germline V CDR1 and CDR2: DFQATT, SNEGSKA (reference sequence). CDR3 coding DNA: TGCAGTGCTAGAGATCAAGGTGGGGATCAGCCCCAGCATTTT. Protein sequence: CSARDQGGDQPQHF.

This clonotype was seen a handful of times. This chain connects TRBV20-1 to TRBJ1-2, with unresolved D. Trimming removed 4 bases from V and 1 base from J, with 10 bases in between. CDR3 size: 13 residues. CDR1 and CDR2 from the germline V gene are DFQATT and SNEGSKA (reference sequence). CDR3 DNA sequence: TGCAGTGCTATAAGACGTAGTAACTATGGCTACACCTTC. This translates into CSAIRRSNYGYTF.